The rows below give T cell receptor beta chains drawn from one sample of a study of T cells in Graves' hyperthyroidism and ophthalmopathy. MiXCR, applied by TCRdb to the multiplex PCR reads, yields one record per CDR3 protein. Here the sample spans over 200,000 distinct CDR3 sequences, roughly 18% being singletons. The sequenced material came from blood. These receptors all stem from a man in his forties or fifties with Graves' hyperthyroidism. The conserved cysteine and the conserved F or W are not part of the CDR3 here.

J gene | CDR3 length | V gene | CDR3 protein
TRBJ2-7 | 12 | TRBV7-9 | ASSPSGSQQKQY
TRBJ2-5 | 9 | TRBV6-2/TRBV6-3 | ASSLPSTQY
TRBJ1-1 | 10 | TRBV2 | ASSVVSQEAF
TRBJ1-3 | 12 | TRBV29-1 | SVGQTSSGNTIY
TRBJ1-2 | 12 | TRBV27 | ASSFAGLSSGYT
TRBJ2-3 | 9 | TRBV12-3/TRBV12-4 | VSSDTDTQY
TRBJ2-3 | 10 | TRBV29-1 | STDRDTDTQY
TRBJ2-7 | 13 | TRBV27 | ASSLLGPGSYEQY
TRBJ1-2 | 11 | TRBV28 | ASSFGANYGYT
TRBJ2-7 | 14 | TRBV20-1 | SASPTLGPRDHEQY
TRBJ1-6 | 12 | TRBV28 | ASSFGGYNSPLH
TRBJ2-3 | 15 | TRBV7-8 | ASSLIGTSGFADTQY
TRBJ2-7 | 11 | TRBV20-1 | SAVWGGRNEQY
TRBJ2-7 | 13 | TRBV11-2 | ASSLDRQETYEQY
TRBJ2-2 | 15 | TRBV6-5 | ASSLRIGQGWTGELF
TRBJ2-7 | 11 | TRBV7-9 | ASRSLRAYEQY
TRBJ2-2 | 12 | TRBV27 | ASNFEGGVGELF
TRBJ2-7 | 12 | TRBV12-3/TRBV12-4 | ASSLWDRPYEQY
TRBJ2-5 | 13 | TRBV11-3 | ASSPRGGVGETQY
TRBJ1-1 | 11 | TRBV20-1 | SARETGDTEAF
TRBJ2-1 | 13 | TRBV6-1 | ASRSTSGGYNEQF
TRBJ2-1 | 14 | TRBV20-1 | SASYPGTSLGHEQF
TRBJ2-1 | 14 | TRBV27 | ASSPLRLAGMDEQF
TRBJ2-1 | 15 | TRBV12-3/TRBV12-4 | ASSPLKLAGGDNEQF
TRBJ2-2 | 14 | TRBV20-1 | SARSNSGTNTGELF
TRBJ2-7 | 13 | TRBV27 | ASSTRTGGSYEQY
TRBJ1-4 | 12 | TRBV2 | ASSEQGRFEKLF
TRBJ2-7 | 12 | TRBV12-3/TRBV12-4 | ASSWSGDLYEQY
TRBJ2-1 | 12 | TRBV5-1 | ASSLVSSAHEQF
TRBJ1-3 | 14 | TRBV5-1 | ASSRTTGASGNTIY
TRBJ2-5 | 12 | TRBV12-3/TRBV12-4 | ASTLSRDVETQY
TRBJ1-5 | 12 | TRBV28 | ASSATRGIQPQH
TRBJ1-5 | 13 | TRBV28 | ASSLNGIGNQPQH
TRBJ2-5 | 17 | TRBV12-3/TRBV12-4 | ASSLPTGLAGEEGETQY
TRBJ1-6 | 12 | TRBV3-1 | ASSRRMVDSPLH
TRBJ2-1 | 13 | TRBV5-1 | ASSMGTSDYNEQF
TRBJ2-1 | 14 | TRBV20-1 | SAPGRGKSSYNEQF
TRBJ1-5 | 11 | TRBV7-8 | ASSFALYQPQH
TRBJ2-3 | 14 | TRBV28 | ASSLSGRAFRDTQY
TRBJ1-2 | 10 | TRBV6-5 | ASSSHTVGYT
TRBJ1-1 | 11 | TRBV27 | ASRRTGGTEAF
TRBJ2-7 | 13 | TRBV2 | ASSEFSGSSYEQY
TRBJ1-1 | 11 | TRBV5-1 | ASSLQEDTEAF
TRBJ2-7 | 12 | TRBV2 | ASSATTQVGEQY
TRBJ2-6 | 20 | TRBV7-9 | ASSLVAGVKGSLNSGANVLT
TRBJ2-1 | 12 | TRBV3-1 | ASSQEGSRGEQF
TRBJ2-2 | 12 | TRBV7-9 | ASPEGSNTGELL
TRBJ1-2 | 13 | TRBV5-1 | ASSNRDRGDYGYT
TRBJ1-6 | 11 | TRBV28 | ASSLTGNSPLH
TRBJ1-5 | 15 | TRBV28 | ASTMPRDPNSNQPQH
TRBJ2-1 | 11 | TRBV9 | ASSARAGGEQF
TRBJ2-2 | 14 | TRBV3-1 | ASSHWTGDDTGELS
TRBJ2-1 | 12 | TRBV19 | ASRNLAGSNEQF
TRBJ2-5 | 13 | TRBV24-1 | ATSTSGTGLETQY
TRBJ2-1 | 12 | TRBV27 | ASSRDHPGYEQF